This T cell receptor beta chain was observed in a study of cytomegalovirus exposure and HLA in healthy donors. V dropped 5 bases and J dropped 6; count of bases not matched to a gene: 6. Germline V gene lookup returns CDR1 SGHNT and CDR2 YENEEA. The CDR3 is made up of 13 amino acids. 13 Jbeta primers and 60 Vbeta primers were used for the PCR. Sequencing was performed with immunoSEQ multiplex PCR; in TCRdb, only in-frame clones are kept and a portion is missing. The sample table includes 96,000 or so clones. The specimen sequenced was PBMCs. The source of this sequence is a woman between 25 and 40 years old in good health and CMV-seronegative. The chain is built from TRBV11-3 and TRBJ1-1; TRBD1 matches at 7 bases. DNA for the CDR3: TGTGCCAGCAGCCTCGGCCAGGGGGCTGAAGCTTTCTTT. Encoded protein: CASSLGQGAEAFF.